These T cell receptor beta chains were read from a single sample in a study of blood T cell repertoires in COVID-19. The assay was immunoSEQ multiplex PCR, and TCRdb's table has in-frame clones only and misses some. The sample shows some 370,000 clones, almost 90% of them seen only once. The source material was peripheral blood. The origin of the receptors is a man between 18 and 35 years old with active or convalescent COVID-19. Each CDR3 is given with its conserved first and last residue. D genes are given only for firm matches. Clone size is shown for a subset of rows, as once, few, many or a class of expanded clone.

j_gene | v_gene | abundance | d_gene | CDR3nt | CDR3aa
TRBJ2-5 | TRBV18 | - | - | TGTGCCAGCTCCCAACAGAGATTCCAAGAGACCCAGTACTTC | CASSQQRFQETQYF
TRBJ2-3 | TRBV2 | - | TRBD2 | TGTGCCAGCTCGGGTAGCGGGGGCACAGATACGCAGTATTTT | CASSGSGGTDTQYF
TRBJ1-1 | TRBV9 | - | - | TGTGCCAGCAGCGACCAACAGGGCGGTAACACTGAAGCTTTCTTT | CASSDQQGGNTEAFF
TRBJ1-1 | TRBV6-1 | - | TRBD1 | TGTGCCAGCAGTGAACCAGGGGGCGGAACTGAAGCTTTCTTT | CASSEPGGGTEAFF
TRBJ2-1 | TRBV25-1 | - | TRBD2 | TGTGCCAGCAGTGAATCACGCGGGAGCGGTAATGAGCAGTTCTTC | CASSESRGSGNEQFF
TRBJ1-1 | TRBV18 | once | - | TGTGCCAGCTCACCAAATCTAGAGAACACTGAAGCTTTCTTT | CASSPNLENTEAFF
TRBJ1-1 | TRBV6-1 | - | - | TGTGCCAGCAGTGAGGTCGGGTACGTAAAGAACACTGAAGCTTTCTTT | CASSEVGYVKNTEAFF
TRBJ2-7 | TRBV27 | once | TRBD2 | TGTGCCAGCAGTTCCTACATCGCGGGGGGCCCCTACGAGCAGTACTTC | CASSSYIAGGPYEQYF
TRBJ1-6 | TRBV3-1/TRBV3-2 | - | - | TGTGCCAGCAGCCCTTACCGGGATAATTCACCCCTCCACTTT | CASSPYRDNSPLHF
TRBJ1-1 | TRBV11-2 | - | TRBD1 | TGTGCCAGCAGCTTAGTTTTGGGACAGGGGTTAAGCACTGAAGCTTTCTTT | CASSLVLGQGLSTEAFF
TRBJ1-2 | TRBV4-2 | - | - | TGTGCCAGCAGCCAAGCACAGGGCTACTATGGCTACACCTTC | CASSQAQGYYGYTF
TRBJ1-2 | TRBV19 | - | - | TGTGCCAGTACGGGAGGACGGGGCTACACCTTC | CASTGGRGYTF
TRBJ2-2 | TRBV24-1 | - | - | TGTGCCACCAGTGATTTCCGGACAGAGGGGCGCGGTACCGGGGAGCTGTTTTTT | CATSDFRTEGRGTGELFF
TRBJ2-2 | TRBV27 | - | - | TGTGCCAGCAGTTTACCTAGCGAAAGAGGGGGGGAGCTGTTTTTT | CASSLPSERGGELFF
TRBJ2-1 | TRBV6-2/TRBV6-3 | - | TRBD2 | TGTGCCAGCAGTACGACTAGCGGGGTTCATGAGCAGTTCTTC | CASSTTSGVHEQFF
TRBJ1-1 | TRBV11-2 | - | TRBD1 | TGTGCCAGCAGCTTGGCGACAGGGGTGTACACTGAAGCTTTCTTT | CASSLATGVYTEAFF
TRBJ1-1 | TRBV28 | once | - | TGTGCCAGCAGAATAGGAGGGAGGACTGAAGCTTTCTTT | CASRIGGRTEAFF
TRBJ2-3 | TRBV7-3 | - | TRBD2 | TGTGCCAGCAGCTTATTTGGTAGCGGGACAGATACGCAGTATTTT | CASSLFGSGTDTQYF
TRBJ2-7 | TRBV7-6 | - | TRBD2 | TGTGCCAGCAGCTTGGGGGGGGGAATTAGAGGCTACGAGCAGTACTTC | CASSLGGGIRGYEQYF
TRBJ1-6 | TRBV11-2 | - | - | TGTGCCAGCAGCTTAGACAGGGATAATTCACCCCTCCACTTT | CASSLDRDNSPLHF
TRBJ1-1 | TRBV5-4 | - | TRBD1 | TGTGCCAGCAGCCCACTTAAGAGGGACAGAGAAGCTTTCTTT | CASSPLKRDREAFF
TRBJ1-1 | TRBV11-3 | - | TRBD1 | TGTGCCAGCAGCTTAGGACCCGGGACAGTTGAAGCTTTCTTT | CASSLGPGTVEAFF
TRBJ2-7 | TRBV11-2 | - | TRBD2 | TGTGCCAGCAGCTTAGTTACTAGCGGAACCTACGAGCAGTACTTC | CASSLVTSGTYEQYF
TRBJ2-2 | TRBV5-8 | - | TRBD1 | TGTGCCAGCAACACCGGGACAGGGGGGGCCGGGGAGCTGTTTTTT | CASNTGTGGAGELFF
TRBJ2-4 | TRBV6-2/TRBV6-3 | - | - | TGTGCCAGCAGCATTGAAAGCGTATTAGACATTCAGTACTTC | CASSIESVLDIQYF
TRBJ2-5 | TRBV20-1 | - | - | TGCAGTGCCATCAGGGGAGAGACCCAGTACTTC | CSAIRGETQYF
TRBJ1-2 | TRBV7-8 | - | - | TGTGCCAGCAGCTTAGCGGGAGGCGGCTACACCTTC | CASSLAGGGYTF
TRBJ1-2 | TRBV29-1 | - | - | TGCAGCGTTGAACAGGGGTTCTTCACCTTC | CSVEQGFFTF
TRBJ1-5 | TRBV7-9 | - | - | TGTGCCAGCAGCTTTAACGGGGGGCGCGGCAATCAGCCCCAGCATTTT | CASSFNGGRGNQPQHF
TRBJ1-2 | TRBV28 | once | TRBD1 | TGTGCCAGCATCCCAGGCGACAGGGACATAGCTAACTATGGCTACACCTTC | CASIPGDRDIANYGYTF
TRBJ2-6 | TRBV18 | once | TRBD1 | TGTGCCAGCTCACCAGACAGGGGGCTTTTCGGGGCCAACGTCCTGACTTTC | CASSPDRGLFGANVLTF
TRBJ1-2 | TRBV7-9 | once | TRBD1 | TGTGCCAGCAGCTTAGCTGGGACAGGGATCTTCTATGGCTACACCTTC | CASSLAGTGIFYGYTF
TRBJ2-3 | TRBV19 | - | - | TGTGCCAGTAGTATTCTGCGGGATGATACGCAGTATTTT | CASSILRDDTQYF
TRBJ2-4 | TRBV28 | - | - | TGTGCCAGCAGTACAGGGATTGGGAACATTCAGTACTTC | CASSTGIGNIQYF
TRBJ2-7 | TRBV15 | - | - | TGTGCCACCAGCAGAGATTTCCAATACGAGCAGTACTTC | CATSRDFQYEQYF
TRBJ2-5 | TRBV15 | - | TRBD2 | TGTGCCACCAGCTCCTACAGGCTAGCGGGAGGGCCTGGTTCCCGAGAGACCCAGTACTTC | CATSSYRLAGGPGSRETQYF
TRBJ2-7 | TRBV18 | - | TRBD1 | TGTGCCAGCTCACTGGGACAGCCTTACGAGCAGTACTTC | CASSLGQPYEQYF
TRBJ1-5 | TRBV28 | - | TRBD1 | TGTGCCAGCAAGGGTGGGCAGGGGGGTCAGCCCCAGCATTTT | CASKGGQGGQPQHF
TRBJ2-2 | TRBV27 | - | - | TGTGCCAGCAGTCCCCCCCCGACAGGAGGGAACACCGGGGAGCTGTTTTTT | CASSPPPTGGNTGELFF
TRBJ2-1 | TRBV7-6 | - | TRBD2 | TGTGCCAGCAGCCCCGGGACTAGCGGGAGGGCCGGGTACAATGAGCAGTTCTTC | CASSPGTSGRAGYNEQFF
TRBJ2-1 | TRBV5-1 | - | - | TGCGCCAGCAGCCCCGGGATCGTCAATGAGCAGTTCTTC | CASSPGIVNEQFF
TRBJ2-5 | TRBV4-2 | - | - | TGTGCCAGCAGCCAAGTTCAGGGGCAAGAGACCCAGTACTTC | CASSQVQGQETQYF
TRBJ1-2 | TRBV24-1 | - | TRBD1 | TGTGCCACCAGTGTTGGACAGGGGGCTTATGGCTACACCTTC | CATSVGQGAYGYTF
TRBJ2-7 | TRBV18 | - | TRBD2 | TGTGCCAGCTCACCGGAAATTGGACTAGCGGGGCCCTACGAGCAGTACTTC | CASSPEIGLAGPYEQYF
TRBJ2-2 | TRBV7-9 | - | TRBD1 | TGTGCCAGCAGCTCCCCGGGACAGTCGAACACCGGGGAGCTGTTTTTT | CASSSPGQSNTGELFF